This T cell receptor beta chain was recorded in a study of cytomegalovirus exposure and HLA in healthy donors (dated by TCRdb to 2016 to 2017). For the wider study: An earlier analysis of roughly 500 of the donors reported approximately 260 Gb of sequence data and 90 million to 120 million unique TCR beta sequences obtained from roughly 180 million T cells. In a later analysis, previously published TCR beta repertoires from more than 500 donors were re-analyzed and high-resolution HLA genotyping was added so that TCR occurrence patterns could be studied. Rather than using new phenotypic data, the later analysis identified candidate immune exposures from TCR beta sequences and from how often those sequences occurred across donors. Typing coverage varied by locus: about 620-640 donors for A, B, C, DRB1 and DQB1; more than 500 for DQA1; some 610 for DPA1; more than 450 for DPB1. An early release covering around 630 HLA-typed donors comprised roughly 300 gigabases of sequencing data and some 79 million unique TCR sequences. Donor age, sex, ethnicity and CMV serostatus were collected together with the repertoire data. An earlier analysis of some 500 of the donors used high-throughput TCR beta sequencing to judge whether each TCR beta V gene segment behaved as functional or pseudogenic. The study was designed to test whether signatures of past pathogen exposure could be identified by cataloging public T cell receptors. Several DR-DQ haplotypes were handled as single units for association and clustering because linkage in the cohort was strong. The study combined high-throughput TCR immunosequencing, statistical association of individual TCRs with disease status, and machine learning to predict cytomegalovirus infection status. Besides the first cohort of 666 subjects, a separate validation cohort made up of around 120 different subjects was used. Among the roughly 380 genotyped donors, around 81% belonged to the genetic ancestry cluster associated with self-reported Caucasian donors. Every repertoire in the discovery cohort had been generated on one and the same sequencing platform. In a later genetic analysis, genome-wide SNP genotypes for about 55% of the roughly 670 donors were used, and that subset was treated as a discovery cohort. Class I and class II HLA loci were covered by the typing at four-digit resolution. Across 300 to 500 genotyped donors of the cohort, an average of 235,054 unique TCR beta nucleotide sequences per donor were sequenced, and 15% to 20% of those sequences were non-productive. The study used immunosequencing to profile the T cell repertoires of under 700 subjects and linked those repertoires to cytomegalovirus serostatus. General findings and caveats noted by the study authors: A later analysis reported that several top co-occurrence clusters appeared linked to parvovirus B19, influenza, CMV and Epstein-Barr virus. This cohort had only TCR beta chains sequenced, and the lack of alpha or paired-chain data limited which features could be detected. At a false discovery rate of 0.05, a later analysis linked fewer than 20,000 TCR beta sequences to specific HLA alleles. A later genetic analysis reported fewer N-insertions in productive TCRs among donors in an Asian-associated ancestry cluster than the roughly 640-donor mean. An earlier analysis of approximately 530 of the donors showed that most TCR beta V segments appeared in productive rearrangements either about 90% or about 30% of the time, which broadly matched IMGT annotations. The earlier analysis of approximately 540 of the donors excluded over 15 rarely observed V segments, including chromosome 9 orphons, because counts were too low. In a later analysis, most CMV-associated TCR beta chains were found to appear HLA-restricted, with HLA associations seemingly driven largely by CMV exposure. Sequencing depth was assumed to be roughly uniform across donors in the presence/absence analyses, though that assumption may not hold. Correlated functional status among segregating V segments might be attributable to linkage disequilibrium, but an unknown experimental factor could not be ruled out. The study listed 150 to 200 TCR beta chains as associated with cytomegalovirus. A cluster of highly shared sequence variants was judged likely to represent a technical artifact of the sequencing pipeline. In a later analysis, HLA-associated TCR beta chains were found to be more clonally expanded and to have lower generation probabilities than equally common non-associated chains. In vitro tests confirmed that a few of the cytomegalovirus-associated TCR beta chains recognize cytomegalovirus antigens. Across donors, most TCR sequences were observed very rarely, whereas some public TCRs were present in many individuals. The authors suggested that the approach could potentially be generalized to other disease states and immunological phenotypes. The 87-base-pair reads could not distinguish some IMGT-functional V segments, including TRBV6-2 and TRBV6-3, so those segments were excluded. The classifier was reported to diagnose cytomegalovirus status with high specificity and sensitivity in both the original and validation cohorts. CMV serostatus was the only immune exposure information available for the cohort. A further reported finding was that TCR beta sequences accurately predicted the HLA-A and HLA-B alleles for most subjects in the first cohort. An association between a missense DCLRE1C variant and V-gene and J-gene trimming of TCR beta chains was found in a later genetic analysis and replicated in an independent cohort. Because HLA typing was unavailable for some donors at each locus, only the typed subset was used in association tests. When HLA alleles, especially DR and DQ, strongly co-occurred, attributing TCR associations to individual alleles was difficult. A later analysis found that TCR association rates varied across HLA loci, with DRB1 alleles showing the most associated TCRs and HLA-C alleles the fewest.

The junction shows trimming of 1 base on V and 7 bases on J, and the gene matches do not reach 8 bases of it. CDR1 GTSNPN and CDR2 SVGIG are derived from the germline V gene (reference sequence). CDR3 length: 14 amino acids, cysteine to phenylalanine. The DNA shown is the 42-base CDR3, in frame from base 1. In this sample, this clone turned up once. Its antigen target is currently unknown. No clone much larger than this one lies a single base away; base qualities are absent. To prepare the library, the immunoSEQ multiplex PCR assay was applied. A mixture of 60 forward primers for TCR Vbeta segments and 13 reverse primers for TCR Jbeta segments was used in the multiplex PCR. The CDR3 region of rearranged TCR beta genes was amplified from genomic DNA with a multiplex PCR assay. Amplified TCR beta libraries were sequenced as 87-base-pair reads on the Illumina HiSeq System. As for the original processing: In a later analysis, tens of millions of unique TCR beta chains were counted across the roughly 670 repertoires, and around 10 million of these chains were shared by at least two donors. To remove PCR and sequencing errors, raw reads were error-corrected and collapsed into unique sequences using a nearest-neighbor algorithm that merged closely related sequences. V, D and J gene segments were assigned by aligning CDR3 sequences to IMGT reference sequences. Each retained sequence needed at least a six-nucleotide match to both a V gene segment and a J gene segment. A rearrangement counted as productive if the CDR3 had no stop codons and remained in frame with V and J, and every other rearrangement counted as non-productive. CDR3 was defined by IMGT convention, running from the second conserved V-encoded cysteine to the conserved J-encoded phenylalanine. Sequences without an unambiguous match to a single V gene segment were excluded from the earlier analysis of about 640 of the donors. In an earlier analysis of several hundred of the donors, V segments were called functional above 56.7% productive rearrangements and were called segregating when the between-donor standard deviation exceeded 5%. A statistical classification framework was built for diagnosing cytomegalovirus status from the catalog of TCR beta chain sequences. In a later analysis, V and J genes were assigned by comparing TCR nucleotide sequences against IMGT/GENE-DB human TR gene sequences. In a later analysis, CDR3 sequences and most-parsimonious VDJ recombination scenarios were assigned using the TCRdist pipeline. In a later analysis, each TCR beta chain was defined by its CDR3 amino acid sequence together with its V-gene family, and reads lacking a unique V-gene family were excluded. As a way to deal with suspected cross-contamination and a sequencing artifact, a later analysis dropped roughly 600 nucleotide sequences that were highly shared and had low generation probability. In a later analysis, a clonal expansion index was calculated for each public chain from normalized within-repertoire ranks of inferred template counts. In a later analysis, generation probabilities were computed with a VDJ recombination model fitted to out-of-frame rearrangements, and the resulting probabilities were checked against IGoR. A later analysis scored TCR-TCR, TCR-HLA and TCR-CMV co-occurrence with hypergeometric tests, applying a repertoire-size bias correction to TCR pairs. A later analysis estimated false discovery rates by permuting HLA or CMV assignments 20 times. In a later analysis, co-occurring TCRs were grouped with DBSCAN, and TCRdist sequence similarity was added when clustering was performed within HLA-allele-positive subsets. Co-occurrence clustering excluded repertoires with fewer than 30,000 or more than 120,000 public chains, plus five with anomalous nucleotide sharing. Held by TCRdb, this immuneACCESS table contains in-frame sequences only and omits some clones. Under half of the omission traces to an unresolved V gene where checked; the cause of the rest is unknown. The DNA was the basis for D and trimming; V, J and clone size are from that table. The sample records roughly 120,000 clones, roughly 77% of which are singletons. 1.5% to 2% of the sample is taken by the ten largest.

The cohort comprised fewer than 700 healthy bone marrow donors. Cohort members were all nominally healthy when sampled, although unrecorded immune exposures were likely present. The donor was CMV seronegative and was included in the group of under 450 seronegative cohort members. Each donor provided a peripheral blood sample, and peripheral blood mononuclear cells were used for TCR beta sequencing. The Qiagen DNeasy Blood Extraction Kit was used to extract genomic DNA from the blood cell samples. Sequencing was performed on PBMCs. The V and J genes are TRBV30 and TRBJ2-7, and 9 junctional nucleotides match TRBD2. The receptor was isolated from a man aged 35 to 55 in good health and CMV-seronegative. The CDR3 has the sequence CAWSGLAVDGEQYF. The sequenced DNA: TGTGCCTGGAGTGGACTAGCGGTGGATGGGGAGCAGTACTTC.